Below are 20 T cell receptor beta chains sequenced from a single sample in a study of blood T cells in healthy people across ages. Together with a sample-barcoded 5' primer, a J-beta primer mix was included in a second PCR lasting about 7 to 11 cycles. TCRdb reanalysed the 5' RACE reads using MiXCR and keeps one entry per CDR3 protein. The table has under 750,000 distinct CDR3 sequences, around half seen once. Sequenced sample: blood. These receptors were taken from an older man in good health.

There are a few counts of this clonotype. The chain carries TRBV29-1 and TRBJ2-7, with D maybe TRBD2 (6 bases). CDR3 length: 13 amino acids. Germline CDR1 and CDR2: SQVTM and ANQGSEA. The CDR3 sequence is CSAIGGNRYEQYF. The CDR3 DNA sequence: TGCAGTGCTATAGGCGGGAACAGGTACGAGCAGTACTTC.

This chain uses TRBV6-5 with TRBJ1-4; D gene ambiguous. V was cut by 6 bases and J by 8 bases, with 7 bases left in between. CDR3 length: 11 residues. Germline CDR1 and CDR2: MNHEY and SVGAGI. CDR3 amino acids: CASSDFEKLFF. DNA of the CDR3: TGTGCCAGCAGCGACTTCGAAAAACTGTTTTTT.

This sequence joins TRBV28 and TRBJ1-1, with TRBD1 as a possible D gene (6 bases). There are 16 residues in the CDR3. V gave up 4 bases and J gave up 0 bases, with 15 bases separating them. Germline V CDR1 and CDR2: MDHEN, SYDVKM. The CDR3 DNA reads as TGTGCCAGCAGTTGGACTTATGAGGGGGTGAACACTGAAGCTTTCTTT. It translates to CASSWTYEGVNTEAFF.

A few counts support this clonotype. The genes are TRBV5-1 and TRBJ2-3; D call uncertain. Between the trimmed V and J ends, which lost 0 bases and 6 bases, there was a span of 26 bases. CDR1 and CDR2 from the germline V gene are SGHRS and YFSETQ. The CDR3 loop spans 19 amino acids. For the CDR3, the DNA is TGCGCCAGCAGCTTGGCCGACTTTGCTGCCGGGTTCGCCCTTGATACGCAGTATTTT. Translated: CASSLADFAAGFALDTQYF.

The chain links TRBV4-1 to TRBJ1-1; D remains unclear. The CDR3 runs 15 residues. Germline CDR1 and CDR2: MGHRA and YSYEKL. Trimming removed 0 bases from V and 0 bases from J, with 8 bases in between. CDR3 nucleotide sequence: TGCGCCAGCAGCCAAGAATTCGGGCTGAACACTGAAGCTTTCTTT. Amino acid sequence: CASSQEFGLNTEAFF.

This clonotype was observed a few times. This chain uses TRBV25-1 with TRBJ2-3, with unresolved D. Per the germline V gene, CDR1 is MGHDK and CDR2 is SYGVNS. This CDR3 has 12 amino acids. Between the trimmed V and J ends, which lost 6 bases and 6 bases, there was a span of 10 bases. In DNA form, the CDR3 reads TGTGCCAGCAGCACGACTGGGGATACGCAGTATTTT. It codes for CASSTTGDTQYF.

This clonotype was seen a few times. A clone one base away is much larger, so this may be a read error. The gene calls are TRBV6-5 and TRBJ2-1; 7 bases match TRBD1. Trimming cost V 6 bases and J 11 bases; bases outside gene matches: 7. CDR1 MNHEY and CDR2 SVGAGI come from the germline V gene. The length of the CDR3 is 12 residues. The CDR3 sequence: CASRYRGQKQFF. The CDR3 DNA sequence: TGTGCCAGCAGGTACAGGGGACAAAAGCAGTTCTTC.

In this sample, this clonotype turned up a few times. J is TRBJ2-1 and V is TRBV7-2, with 10 bases fitting TRBD2. The CDR3 contains 15 residues. CDR1 and CDR2 (germline): SGHTA, FQGNSA. V was clipped by 1 base and J by 6 bases; unmatched bases: 3. CDR3 amino acids: CASSLEGLALNEQFF. CDR3 bases: TGTGCCAGCAGCTTAGAGGGACTAGCGCTCAATGAGCAGTTCTTC. Full variable domain (remainder filled in from reference TRBV7-2 and TRBJ2-1): GAGVSQSPSNKVTEKGKDVELRCDPISGHTALYWYRQSLGQGLEFLIYFQGNSAPDKSGLPSDRFSAERTGGSVSTLTIQRTQQEDSAVYLCASSLEGLALNEQFFGPGTRLTVL.

V is TRBV28 and J is TRBJ2-7, with a possible D match to TRBD2 (6 bases). The germline CDR1 and CDR2 sequences are MDHEN and SYDVKM. V was cut by 2 bases and J by 7 bases, with 18 bases left in between. The CDR3 length is 15 residues. The CDR3 DNA is TGTGCCAGCAGTTTACTGGACTCGGGAGATGAGGAGCAGTACTTC. Protein sequence: CASSLLDSGDEEQYF.

This chain uses TRBV12-3 or TRBV12-4 with TRBJ2-2; D gene unclear. The CDR3 consists of 11 residues. Trimming shortened V by 7 bases and J by 8 bases, and 8 bases separated the two germline ends. The CDR3 DNA reads TGTGCCAGCATCCTTCGAGGGGAGCTGTTTTTT. Translating it yields CASILRGELFF.

The chain has TRBV14 and TRBJ2-4; TRBD2 matches at 7 bases. The CDR3 is made up of 15 amino acids. V lost 3 bases and J lost 7; bases outside the gene matches: 9. CDR1 and CDR2 (germline): SGHDN, FVKESK. CDR3 residues: CASSHLGGEYNIQYF. CDR3 in DNA: TGTGCCAGCAGCCACCTGGGAGGGGAATACAACATTCAGTACTTC.

The rearrangement joins TRBV12-3 or TRBV12-4 to TRBJ1-4; D is unresolved. The V gene lost 2 bases and the J gene lost 3 bases, with 7 bases spanning the gap. The CDR3 consists of 14 residues. Here the CDR3 DNA reads TGTGCCAGCAGTTTACGGGCTGCTAATGAAAAACTGTTTTTT. Amino acid sequence: CASSLRAANEKLFF.

The chain is built from TRBV7-2 and TRBJ2-5; D tentatively reads TRBD1 or TRBD2 (6 bases each). V shed 5 bases and J shed 7 bases, with 14 bases lying between them. The CDR3 extends over 13 amino acids. Germline loops: CDR1 SGHTA, CDR2 FQGNSA. The CDR3 DNA follows: TGTGCCAGCAGCGTTTCTAGGGGGGCGACCCAGTACTTC. Protein sequence: CASSVSRGATQYF.

The chain employs TRBV7-2 and TRBJ1-2, with a possible D match to TRBD1 (5 bases). CDR1 SGHTA and CDR2 FQGNSA come from the germline V gene. With 2 bases removed from V and 4 bases from J, the gap between germline ends came to 11 bases. The CDR3 spans 14 residues. CDR3 sequence reads: CASSLPGAVYGYTF. For the CDR3, the DNA is TGTGCCAGCAGCTTACCCGGGGCGGTCTATGGCTACACCTTC.

This clonotype was observed a few times. The chain carries TRBV4-3 and TRBJ2-1; tentatively, D is TRBD2 (6 bases). CDR1 and CDR2 from the germline V gene are LGHNA and YSLEER. Trimming removed 1 base from V and 2 bases from J, with 9 bases in between. The CDR3 sequence is 15 residues long. CDR3 nucleotides: TGCGCCAGCAGCCAAGGGGGCGGGACCTACAATGAGCAGTTCTTC. It encodes CASSQGGGTYNEQFF.

This rearrangement joins TRBV10-3 to TRBJ2-3; 8 bases fit TRBD2. Per the germline V gene, CDR1 is ENHRY and CDR2 is SYGVKD. This CDR3 contains 21 residues. The J segment lost 5 bases and the V segment lost 3 bases, leaving 25 bases of the junction unmatched. The DNA for the CDR3 is TGTGCCATCAGTGACCCGTTCGTTATAGAGTCCAGCGGGGGTCTCAGAGATACGCAGTATTTT. It yields the protein CAISDPFVIESSGGLRDTQYF.

This clonotype turned up a few times. This chain links TRBV11-2 with TRBJ2-5; D not certain. Germline values: CDR1 SGHAT, CDR2 FQNNGV. CDR3 size: 11 residues. The germline V and J ends were trimmed by 4 bases and 7 bases, with 7 bases remaining between them. The CDR3 DNA reads as TGTGCCAGCAGCTCCCCTAGGACCCAGTACTTC. Residues: CASSSPRTQYF.

This rearrangement joins TRBV7-2 to TRBJ2-5; D possibly matches TRBD1 or TRBD2 (6 bases each). Between the trimmed V and J ends, which lost 1 base and 4 bases, there was a span of 10 bases. Germline-derived CDR1 and CDR2 are SGHTA and FQGNSA. This CDR3 has 14 amino acids. CDR3 region: CASSLVSGAETQYF. For the CDR3, the DNA is TGTGCCAGCAGCTTAGTTTCGGGGGCAGAGACCCAGTACTTC.

The chain has TRBV20-1 and TRBJ1-4; D uncertain. CDR1 and CDR2 (germline): DFQATT, SNEGSKA (reference sequence). V lost 6 bases and J 0 bases, leaving 11 bases between the germline ends. The CDR3 is 14 residues long. The chain's CDR3 is CSAGQQATNEKLFF. The CDR3 DNA is TGCAGTGCCGGGCAGCAAGCAACTAATGAAAAACTGTTTTTT.

This clonotype has more than one count but fewer than ten. This rearrangement joins TRBV11-1 to TRBJ2-7; 8 bases agree with TRBD1. CDR3 length: 16 amino acids. Germline trimming cut 4 bases from V and 5 bases from J; bases unmatched to any gene: 13. Germline CDR1 is SGHAT and CDR2 is FQDESV (reference sequence). The CDR3 DNA sequence: TGTGCCAGCAGCTCCCCTCCGGGACAGGTTGTCGACGAGCAGTACTTC. This encodes CASSSPPGQVVDEQYF.